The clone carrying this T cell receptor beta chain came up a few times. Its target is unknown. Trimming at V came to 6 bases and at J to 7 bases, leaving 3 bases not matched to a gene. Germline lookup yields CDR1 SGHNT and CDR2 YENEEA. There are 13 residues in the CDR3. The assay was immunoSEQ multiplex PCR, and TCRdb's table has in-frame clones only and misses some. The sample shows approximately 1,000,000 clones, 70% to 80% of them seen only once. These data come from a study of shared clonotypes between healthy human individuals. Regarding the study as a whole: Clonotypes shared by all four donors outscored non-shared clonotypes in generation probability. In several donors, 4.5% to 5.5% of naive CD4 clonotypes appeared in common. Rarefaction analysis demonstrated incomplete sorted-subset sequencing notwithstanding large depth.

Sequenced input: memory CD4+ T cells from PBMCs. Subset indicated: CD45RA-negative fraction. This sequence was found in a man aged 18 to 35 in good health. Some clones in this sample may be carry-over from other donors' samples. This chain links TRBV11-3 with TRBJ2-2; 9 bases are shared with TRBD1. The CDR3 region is CASRTGGGGELFF. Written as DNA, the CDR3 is TGTGCCAGCAGGACAGGGGGAGGCGGGGAGCTGTTTTTT.